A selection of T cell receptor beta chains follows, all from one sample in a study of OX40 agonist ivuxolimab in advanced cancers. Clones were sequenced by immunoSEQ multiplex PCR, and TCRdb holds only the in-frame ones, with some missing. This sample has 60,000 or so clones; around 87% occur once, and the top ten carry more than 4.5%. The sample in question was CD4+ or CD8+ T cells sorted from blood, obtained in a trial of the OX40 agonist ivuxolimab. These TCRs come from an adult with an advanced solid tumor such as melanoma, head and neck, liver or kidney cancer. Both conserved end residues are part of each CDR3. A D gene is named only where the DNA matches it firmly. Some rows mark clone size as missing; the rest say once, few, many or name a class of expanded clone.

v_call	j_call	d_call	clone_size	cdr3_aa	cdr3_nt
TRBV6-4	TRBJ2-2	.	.	CASSSQGTGELFF	TGTGCCAGCAGTTCTCAGGGGACCGGGGAGCTGTTTTTT
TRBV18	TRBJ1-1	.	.	CASSPDRRGTEAFF	TGTGCCAGCTCACCCGACAGGCGTGGAACTGAAGCTTTCTTT
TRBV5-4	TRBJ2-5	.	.	CASSLSATSGETQYF	TGTGCCAGCAGCTTGTCGGCCACCTCAGGAGAGACCCAGTACTTC
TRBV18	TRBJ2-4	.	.	CASSPRAGLAKNIQYF	TGTGCCAGCTCACCACGGGCAGGGCTAGCCAAAAACATTCAGTACTTC
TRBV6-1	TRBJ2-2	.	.	CASRALVANTGELFF	TGTGCCAGCAGGGCCTTAGTTGCGAACACCGGGGAGCTGTTTTTT
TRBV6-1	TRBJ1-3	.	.	CATRLTKWGNTIYF	TGTGCCACCCGCCTCACAAAGTGGGGAAACACCATATATTTT
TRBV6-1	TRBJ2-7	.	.	CASNPSLRGTDEQYF	TGTGCCAGCAACCCATCGTTGCGGGGAACTGACGAGCAGTACTTC
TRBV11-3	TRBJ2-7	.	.	CASSLGGSGNEQYF	TGTGCCAGCAGCTTAGGGGGTTCAGGGAACGAGCAGTACTTC
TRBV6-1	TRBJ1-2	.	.	CASSAAWDQLGYTF	TGTGCCAGCAGTGCCGCTTGGGACCAACTAGGCTACACCTTC
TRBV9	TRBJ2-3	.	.	CASSVEHFPEDTQYF	TGTGCCAGCAGCGTAGAACACTTCCCCGAGGATACGCAGTATTTT
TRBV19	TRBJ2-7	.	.	CASSTPPHRSYEQYF	TGTGCCAGTAGTACCCCCCCCCACAGATCCTACGAGCAGTACTTC
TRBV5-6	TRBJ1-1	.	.	CASSLGRRSFLNTEAFF	TGTGCCAGCAGCTTAGGCAGGCGATCGTTTTTGAACACTGAAGCTTTCTTT
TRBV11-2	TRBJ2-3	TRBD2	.	CASSSRAGGISTDTQYF	TGTGCCAGCAGCTCTCGAGCGGGAGGGATTAGCACAGATACGCAGTATTTT
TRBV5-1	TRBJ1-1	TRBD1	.	CASSLGRTGKNTEAFF	TGCGCCAGCAGCTTGGGGCGGACAGGGAAGAACACTGAAGCTTTCTTT
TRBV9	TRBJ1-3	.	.	CASTPGDSGNTIYF	TGTGCCAGCACCCCAGGGGATTCTGGAAACACCATATATTTT
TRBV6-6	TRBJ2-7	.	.	CASSRPSETYEQYF	TGTGCCAGCAGCCGACCCTCAGAAACCTACGAGCAGTACTTC
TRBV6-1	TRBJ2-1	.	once	CASSGSTFYNEQFF	TGTGCCAGCAGTGGGAGTACTTTCTACAATGAGCAGTTCTTC
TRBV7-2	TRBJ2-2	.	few	CASSPNTGELFF	TGTGCCAGCAGCCCGAACACCGGGGAGCTGTTTTTT
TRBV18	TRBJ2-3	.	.	CASSGEGIWTDTQYF	TGTGCCAGCTCAGGAGAGGGAATTTGGACAGATACGCAGTATTTT
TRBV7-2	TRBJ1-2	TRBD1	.	CASSLAGTGGRGYTF	TGTGCCAGCAGCTTAGCTGGGACAGGGGGCCGAGGCTACACCTTC
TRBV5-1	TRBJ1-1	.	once	CASSLGHLNTEAFF	TGCGCCAGCAGCTTGGGGCACTTGAACACTGAAGCTTTCTTT
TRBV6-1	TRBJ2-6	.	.	CASSEQGNSGANVLTF	TGTGCCAGCAGTGAACAGGGGAACTCTGGGGCCAACGTCCTGACTTTC
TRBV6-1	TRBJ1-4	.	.	CASRRGTITAEKLFF	TGTGCCAGCAGGAGGGGTACAATAACCGCTGAAAAACTGTTTTTT
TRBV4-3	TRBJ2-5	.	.	CASSQDKKQETQYF	TGCGCCAGCAGCCAAGACAAGAAACAGGAGACCCAGTACTTC
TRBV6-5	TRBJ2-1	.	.	CASSYSWRPGNEQFF	TGTGCCAGCAGTTATTCGTGGCGGCCGGGCAATGAGCAGTTCTTC
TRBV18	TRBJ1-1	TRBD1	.	CASRQGGDTEAFF	TGTGCCAGCCGACAGGGAGGGGACACTGAAGCTTTCTTT
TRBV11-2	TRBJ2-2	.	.	CASSLVGLNTGELFF	TGTGCCAGCAGCTTAGTGGGGCTGAACACCGGGGAGCTGTTTTTT
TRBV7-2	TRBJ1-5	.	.	CASSSTGRQPQHF	TGTGCCAGCAGCTCAACCGGACGTCAGCCCCAGCATTTT
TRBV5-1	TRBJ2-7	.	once	CASSLEGSGLAYEQYF	TGCGCCAGCAGCTTGGAAGGGTCAGGCTTAGCCTACGAGCAGTACTTC
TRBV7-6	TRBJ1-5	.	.	CASSLLAGDNQPQHF	TGTGCCAGCAGCTTATTGGCAGGGGACAATCAGCCCCAGCATTTT
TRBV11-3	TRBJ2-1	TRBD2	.	CASSLGLAAYNEQFF	TGTGCCAGCAGCTTGGGACTAGCGGCCTACAATGAGCAGTTCTTC
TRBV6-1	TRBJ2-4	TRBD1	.	CAISAGTGLAKNIQYF	TGTGCCATCAGTGCCGGGACAGGACTAGCCAAAAACATTCAGTACTTC
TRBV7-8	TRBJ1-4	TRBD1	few	CASSLGVRGRVTTNEKLFF	TGTGCCAGCAGCTTAGGCGTCAGGGGGAGGGTCACAACTAATGAAAAACTGTTTTTT
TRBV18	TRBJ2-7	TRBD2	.	CASSRLAGDHEQYF	TGTGCCAGCTCACGGCTAGCGGGGGACCACGAGCAGTACTTC